This is a list of T cell receptor beta chains from one sample in a study of blood T cell repertoires in COVID-19. TCRdb's table, derived via immunoSEQ multiplex PCR, lists solely in-frame clones and lacks some. The table has under 150,000 clones, roughly four fifths seen once. Sequenced input: peripheral blood. The receptors were sampled from a human donor in a cohort sampled during active COVID-19. Each CDR3 is given with its conserved first and last residue. Fields, in order: V gene, J gene, clone size, D gene, CDR3 length, CDR3 protein, CDR3 DNA. The D gene is left open where the match is weak. Not every row has a clone size; where given, it reads once, few, many or a size class.

TRBV7-3	TRBJ2-6	NA	NA	16	CASSLEGASGANVLTF	TGTGCCAGCAGCTTAGAGGGAGCCTCTGGGGCCAACGTCCTGACTTTC
TRBV5-1	TRBJ2-1	NA	NA	14	CASSLDSSYNEQFF	TGCGCCAGCAGCCTGGACAGCTCCTACAATGAGCAGTTCTTC
TRBV7-8	TRBJ1-4	NA	NA	15	CASSLSGQKFEKLFF	TGTGCCAGCAGCTTAAGCGGACAGAAGTTTGAAAAACTGTTTTTT
TRBV24-1	TRBJ2-1	NA	TRBD1	12	CATSDPDRGPFF	TGTGCCACCAGTGACCCGGACAGGGGGCCGTTCTTC
TRBV24-1	TRBJ2-1	NA	NA	15	CATSDWGGGPNEQFF	TGTGCCACCAGTGATTGGGGAGGGGGACCCAATGAGCAGTTCTTC
TRBV9	TRBJ2-1	few	TRBD2	15	CASSALAGGGNEQFF	TGTGCCAGCAGCGCACTAGCGGGGGGAGGAAATGAGCAGTTCTTC
TRBV14	TRBJ2-7	many	TRBD2	14	CASSRGLAVYEQYF	TGTGCCAGCAGCCGGGGACTAGCGGTCTACGAGCAGTACTTC
TRBV27	TRBJ2-7	NA	NA	13	CASSFSQGYEQYF	TGTGCCAGCAGTTTTTCACAGGGCTACGAGCAGTACTTC
TRBV5-4	TRBJ2-2	NA	TRBD2	15	CASSLTSGVTGELFF	TGTGCCAGCAGCCTTACTAGCGGGGTCACCGGGGAGCTGTTTTTT
TRBV18	TRBJ2-3	NA	TRBD2	18	CASSPLAGTKASTDTQYF	TGTGCCAGCTCACCGCTAGCGGGGACAAAAGCTAGCACAGATACGCAGTATTTT
TRBV10-3	TRBJ1-4	few	NA	15	CAISESTFLNEKLFF	TGTGCCATCAGTGAGAGTACTTTTCTTAATGAAAAACTGTTTTTT
TRBV7-9	TRBJ2-2	many	TRBD2	16	CASSPRGGPNTGELFF	TGTGCCAGCAGCCCTCGGGGGGGGCCCAACACCGGGGAGCTGTTTTTT
TRBV20-1	TRBJ1-2	NA	NA	11	CSAWEVPGYTF	TGCAGTGCCTGGGAGGTTCCTGGCTACACCTTC
TRBV6-5	TRBJ1-6	NA	TRBD1	15	CASSLGTGVNSPLHF	TGTGCCAGCAGTTTAGGAACAGGGGTCAATTCACCCCTCCACTTT
TRBV6-4	TRBJ1-1	once	NA	13	CASSTDFNTEAFF	TGTGCCAGCAGTACGGACTTTAACACTGAAGCTTTCTTT
TRBV6-2/TRBV6-3	TRBJ1-2	once	NA	13	CASSYSQGRGYTF	TGTGCCAGCAGTTACTCACAGGGTAGAGGCTACACCTTC
TRBV4-1	TRBJ2-5	NA	NA	12	CASSQESGTQYF	TGCGCCAGCAGCCAAGAAAGCGGGACCCAGTACTTC
TRBV5-1	TRBJ2-7	NA	NA	13	CASSGRQGDEQYF	TGCGCCAGCAGCGGCCGGCAGGGCGACGAGCAGTACTTC
TRBV15	TRBJ2-6	NA	NA	15	CATSRGVDGANVLTF	TGTGCCACCAGCAGAGGCGTAGATGGGGCCAACGTCCTGACTTTC
TRBV5-6	TRBJ1-1	NA	TRBD1	18	CASSKASWQGAENTEAFF	TGTGCCAGCAGCAAGGCTAGCTGGCAGGGGGCAGAGAACACTGAAGCTTTCTTT
TRBV15	TRBJ1-6	NA	TRBD1	20	CATSRDAGQARSSYNSPLHF	TGTGCCACCAGCAGAGATGCCGGACAGGCCCGGAGCTCCTATAATTCACCCCTCCACTTT
TRBV6-5	TRBJ2-1	NA	NA	15	CASKWDTGRVYEQFF	TGTGCCAGCAAATGGGATACAGGCCGCGTGTATGAGCAGTTCTTC
TRBV10-2	TRBJ1-2	NA	TRBD1	15	CASSGWVGGDYGYTF	TGCGCCAGCAGTGGCTGGGTAGGGGGCGACTATGGCTACACCTTC
TRBV5-4	TRBJ1-2	NA	TRBD1	13	CASSSGQGHGYTF	TGTGCCAGCAGCTCGGGACAGGGGCATGGCTACACCTTC
TRBV9	TRBJ2-3	NA	TRBD1	14	CASSPRGRTDTQYF	TGTGCCAGCAGCCCCAGGGGGCGCACAGATACGCAGTATTTT
TRBV30	TRBJ2-7	NA	TRBD1	13	CACFTGQAYEQYF	TGTGCCTGCTTCACGGGACAGGCCTACGAGCAGTACTTC
TRBV7-9	TRBJ1-5	NA	TRBD1	14	CASSFGQGNQPQHF	TGTGCCAGCAGCTTCGGACAGGGCAATCAGCCCCAGCATTTT
TRBV4-1	TRBJ1-4	NA	TRBD1	16	CASSRGDRPKNEKLFF	TGCGCCAGCAGCCGGGGGGACAGGCCCAAAAATGAAAAACTGTTTTTT
TRBV7-3	TRBJ1-6	NA	NA	12	CASSSLNSPLHF	TGTGCCAGCAGCTCCCTTAATTCACCCCTCCACTTT
TRBV27	TRBJ1-1	NA	NA	14	CASKEDRLNTEAFF	TGTGCCAGCAAGGAGGACAGATTGAACACTGAAGCTTTCTTT
TRBV6-6	TRBJ1-2	NA	TRBD1	12	CASSGTGYGYTF	TGTGCCAGCAGTGGGACAGGCTATGGCTACACCTTC
TRBV6-5	TRBJ2-1	NA	TRBD2	13	CASSRLAGGQQFF	TGTGCCAGCAGTAGACTAGCGGGGGGCCAGCAGTTCTTC
TRBV7-8	TRBJ2-2	NA	NA	15	CASSLGLKNTGELFF	TGTGCCAGCAGCTTGGGACTTAAGAACACCGGGGAGCTGTTTTTT
TRBV6-1	TRBJ1-5	NA	TRBD1	18	CASSEVVSGGFGNQPQHF	TGTGCCAGCAGTGAAGTAGTCTCAGGGGGTTTCGGCAATCAGCCCCAGCATTTT
TRBV27	TRBJ2-7	medium-sized	NA	13	CASGPRDSYEQYF	TGTGCCAGCGGCCCCCGGGACTCCTACGAGCAGTACTTC
TRBV3-1/TRBV3-2	TRBJ2-7	NA	NA	14	CASSQGGGTYEQYF	TGTGCCAGCAGCCAAGGAGGAGGGACTTACGAGCAGTACTTC
TRBV9	TRBJ1-6	NA	NA	14	CASPGSSYNSPLHF	TGTGCCAGCCCGGGTTCCAGCTATAATTCACCCCTCCACTTT
TRBV5-8	TRBJ1-2	NA	NA	12	CASSNRDFGYTF	TGTGCCAGCAGCAACCGGGACTTTGGCTACACCTTC
TRBV5-4	TRBJ2-7	NA	TRBD1	14	CASSSGTGGVEQYF	TGTGCCAGCAGCTCCGGGACAGGGGGAGTCGAGCAGTACTTC
TRBV5-4	TRBJ2-2	few	TRBD2	16	CASSPGLAGRTGELFF	TGTGCCAGCAGCCCGGGACTAGCGGGGCGTACCGGGGAGCTGTTTTTT
TRBV3-1/TRBV3-2	TRBJ2-5	NA	TRBD2	17	CASSQERSGGALETQYF	TGTGCCAGCAGCCAAGAACGGAGCGGGGGAGCCCTAGAGACCCAGTACTTC
TRBV7-2	TRBJ2-3	NA	NA	13	CASSLSVTDTQYF	TGTGCCAGCAGCTTGAGTGTAACAGATACGCAGTATTTT
TRBV5-1	TRBJ2-1	NA	TRBD2	17	CASSLERIGLAGTEQFF	TGCGCCAGCAGCTTGGAGAGGATCGGACTAGCGGGGACAGAGCAGTTCTTC
TRBV14	TRBJ2-1	once	TRBD2	15	CASSQLAGGLDEQFF	TGTGCCAGCAGCCAACTGGCGGGGGGGCTGGATGAGCAGTTCTTC
TRBV6-6	TRBJ1-6	once	TRBD1	13	CASIGQGYSPLHF	TGTGCCAGCATCGGACAGGGGTATTCACCCCTCCACTTT
TRBV5-1	TRBJ1-2	NA	NA	14	CASSLGQINYGYTF	TGCGCCAGCAGCTTGGGACAAATAAACTATGGCTACACCTTC
TRBV24-1	TRBJ2-3	NA	NA	16	CATSGGWGPSTDTQYF	TGTGCCACCAGTGGCGGGTGGGGGCCTAGCACAGATACGCAGTATTTT
TRBV3-1/TRBV3-2	TRBJ2-7	NA	NA	14	CASSLSLRAYEQYF	TGTGCCAGCTCCCTTAGTTTGAGGGCCTACGAGCAGTACTTC
TRBV5-4	TRBJ2-3	NA	TRBD1	14	CASSSGQGPDTQYF	TGTGCCAGCAGCTCGGGACAGGGGCCAGATACGCAGTATTTT
TRBV9	TRBJ2-1	NA	NA	14	CASSVSPLRGEQFF	TGTGCCAGCAGCGTATCCCCTCTCCGGGGTGAGCAGTTCTTC
TRBV6-5	TRBJ2-3	once	NA	15	CASSYSEAPTDTQYF	TGTGCCAGCAGTTACTCGGAGGCTCCCACAGATACGCAGTATTTT
TRBV27	TRBJ1-2	NA	TRBD1	13	CASSPGTDYGYTF	TGTGCCAGCAGTCCAGGGACAGACTATGGCTACACCTTC